The 7 T cell receptor beta chains below were found in one sample sequenced in a study of control samples from healthy donors and cancer patients. TCRdb's table, derived via immunoSEQ multiplex PCR, lists solely in-frame clones and lacks some. Seen here are roughly 190,000 clones, roughly nine tenths observed once, and the top ten hold 1.5% to 2%. The sequenced sample consisted of blood. The source of these receptors is a man between 25 and 39 years old in good health.

The chain employs TRBV11-3 and TRBJ2-2, with D possibly TRBD2 on 7 matching bases. Germline V gene lookup returns CDR1 SGHNT and CDR2 YENEEA. The ends were cut back, 0 bases at V and 4 bases at J, with 27 bases in the middle. The CDR3 runs 21 residues. The CDR3 protein is CASSLDSPGRRGPSRTGELFF. The CDR3 nucleotides are TGTGCCAGCAGCTTAGACTCCCCCGGGAGGCGGGGGCCCTCGCGCACCGGGGAGCTGTTTTTT.

The chain carries TRBV27 and TRBJ2-2, with no clear D. V was clipped by 6 bases and J by 0 bases, with 8 bases between them. The CDR3 sequence is 14 residues long. Germline V gene sequence: CDR1 MNHEY, CDR2 SMNVEV (reference sequence). The DNA for the CDR3 is TGTGCCAGCAGCTTGCAGTCGAACACCGGGGAGCTGTTTTTT. Protein sequence: CASSLQSNTGELFF.

On this clone: It is unclear where the CDR3 begins or ends on the DNA, so no DNA is shown, and the CDR3 is as TCRdb lists it. The chain's CDR3 is CASSILGGRQDTQYF. The V gene is TRBV6-5, the J gene TRBJ2-3; the table's TRBD2 call for D was not verified on the DNA. Germline V gene data show CDR1 as MNHEY and CDR2 as SVGAGI. The CDR3 is made up of 15 amino acids, end residues included.

The chain has TRBV29-1 and TRBJ1-4, with a tentative D call TRBD1 (5 bases). Trimming cost V 4 bases and J 0 bases, with 6 bases left between them. Germline V gene data show CDR1 as SQVTM and CDR2 as ANQGSEA. The CDR3 is 13 residues long. CDR3 sequence: CSVGGATNEKLFF. In DNA form, the CDR3 reads TGCAGCGTTGGAGGGGCAACTAATGAAAAACTGTTTTTT.

The CDR3 bases are TGCAGTGCTAGCGGGGATTTCGAGCAGTACTTC. Translation gives CSASGDFEQYF. The V gene is TRBV20-1, the J gene TRBJ2-7; the D gene is possibly TRBD2 (5 bases). The CDR3 extends over 11 amino acids. V shed 3 bases and J shed 6 bases, with 9 bases lying between them. Germline CDR1 reads DFQATT; CDR2 reads SNEGSKA (reference sequence).

The chain carries TRBV9 and TRBJ1-1, with D maybe TRBD1 (6 bases). V was clipped by 3 bases and J by 0 bases, with 6 bases between them. In germline, CDR1 is SGDLS, CDR2 YYNGEE. This CDR3 comprises 13 residues. The CDR3 here is CASSEGVNTEAFF. CDR3 nucleotide sequence: TGTGCCAGCAGCGAGGGGGTGAACACTGAAGCTTTCTTT.

This clone was picked up one time. This rearrangement joins TRBV2 to TRBJ2-6; the D gene is possibly TRBD1 (6 bases). V lost 8 bases, J lost 0 bases, and 14 bases lay in between. The CDR3 is made up of 16 amino acids. Per germline, CDR1 SNHLY and CDR2 FYNNEI. The CDR3 protein is CASHIQGSSGANVLTF. CDR3 coding DNA: TGTGCCAGCCATATACAGGGAAGCTCTGGGGCCAACGTCCTGACTTTC.